Shown below are 27 T cell receptor beta chains from a single sample sequenced in a study of CD8+ T cells in alopecia areata. Isolated RNA was reverse transcribed into cDNA used as the sequencing template. This table comes from immunoSEQ multiplex PCR, and its TCRdb copy is limited to in-frame clones, with some not included. Here the sample spans 130,000 to 150,000 clones, 80% to 90% being singletons. Treatment reported: oral pan-JAK inhibitor, 5-10 mg twice daily. This specimen was CD8+ T cells sorted from blood, taken at week 4, from a patient treated with tofacitinib. The source is a human donor with alopecia areata.

The chain links TRBV13 to TRBJ2-1, with 7 bases matching TRBD1. The CDR3 totals 13 residues. Trimming removed 4 bases from V and 5 bases from J; junction bases left unmatched: 2. Germline V gene data show CDR1 as PRHDT and CDR2 as FYEKMQ (reference sequence). Here the CDR3 reads CASSSGQNNEQFF. In DNA, the CDR3 is TGTGCCAGCAGCTCGGGACAGAACAATGAGCAGTTCTTC. The whole variable domain, remainder taken from reference TRBV13 and TRBJ2-1, is AAGVIQSPRHLIKEKRETATLKCYPIPRHDTVYWYQQGPGQDPQFLISFYEKMQSDKGSIPDRFSAQQFSDYHSELNMSSLELGDSALYFCASSSGQNNEQFFGPGTRLTVL.

V and J are TRBV5-6 and TRBJ2-7; D gene unclear. V lost 4 bases to trimming and J lost 4 bases, with 12 bases between them. This CDR3 is built from 13 residues. The germline CDR1 and CDR2 sequences are SGHDT and YYEEEE. CDR3 residues: CASSRQFRYEQYF. The CDR3 coding sequence is TGTGCCAGCAGCCGTCAATTCAGGTACGAGCAGTACTTC.

V gene TRBV19 combines with J gene TRBJ1-1; 9 positions match TRBD1. The CDR3 is 14 amino acids. Germline trimming cut 6 bases from V and 1 base from J; bases unmatched to any gene: 3. Looked up from germline, CDR1 is LNHDA and CDR2 is SQIVND (reference sequence). CDR3 sequence reads: CASRPTGGNTEAFF. The CDR3 DNA is TGTGCCAGTAGGCCGACAGGGGGGAACACTGAAGCTTTCTTT.

This sequence joins TRBV9 and TRBJ2-3; D is unclear. V lost 0 bases, J lost 4 bases, and 0 bases lay in between. CDR3 length: 11 amino acids. The germline CDR1 and CDR2 sequences are SGDLS and YYNGEE. The CDR3 nucleotides read TGTGCCAGCAGCGTAGCAGATACGCAGTATTTT. It specifies CASSVADTQYF. Full variable domain (remainder filled in from reference TRBV9 and TRBJ2-3): DSGVTQTPKHLITATGQRVTLRCSPRSGDLSVYWYQQSLDQGLQFLIQYYNGEERAKGNILERFSAQQFPDLHSELNLSSLELGDSALYFCASSVADTQYFGPGTRLTVL.

The chain employs TRBV7-9 and TRBJ2-7; maybe TRBD1 (5 bases). The germline V and J ends were trimmed by 5 bases and 0 bases, with 11 bases remaining between them. Germline loops: CDR1 SEHNR, CDR2 FQNEAQ (reference sequence). CDR3 length equals 14 residues. As DNA, the CDR3 is TGTGCCAGCAGCCCACAGGATTCCTCCTACGAGCAGTACTTC. This sequence encodes CASSPQDSSYEQYF.

This clone was found a few times. V and J are TRBV7-2 and TRBJ2-2; possibly TRBD1 or TRBD2 for D (5 bases each). Germline-derived CDR1 and CDR2 are SGHTA and FQGNSA. The V end was cut by 0 bases, the J end by 5 bases, with 10 bases between. The CDR3 is 15 amino acids. The CDR3 here is CASSLALGATGELFF. The CDR3 DNA sequence: TGTGCCAGCAGCTTAGCGCTCGGGGCGACCGGGGAGCTGTTTTTT. The entire variable domain, with the rest obtained from reference TRBV7-2 and TRBJ2-2, is as follows: GAGVSQSPSNKVTEKGKDVELRCDPISGHTALYWYRQSLGQGLEFLIYFQGNSAPDKSGLPSDRFSAERTGGSVSTLTIQRTQQEDSAVYLCASSLALGATGELFFGEGSRLTVL.

V usage is TRBV14 and J usage is TRBJ1-2; 9 nucleotides match TRBD1. Germline values: CDR1 SGHDN, CDR2 FVKESK. Trimming took 1 base from V and 2 from J; bases not matched to a gene: 11. The CDR3 consists of 18 residues. CDR3 loop: CASSQVTGQGFSNYGYTF. CDR3 DNA sequence: TGTGCCAGCAGCCAAGTAACGGGACAGGGCTTTTCCAACTATGGCTACACCTTC. Together with reference TRBV14 and TRBJ1-2, the CDR3 gives the full variable domain: EAGVTQFPSHSVIEKGQTVTLRCDPISGHDNLYWYRRVMGKEIKFLLHFVKESKQDESGMPNNRFLAERTGGTYSTLKVQPAELEDSGVYFCASSQVTGQGFSNYGYTFGSGTRLTVV.

V usage is TRBV27 and J usage is TRBJ2-7; 7 nucleotides agree with TRBD1. The germline V gene encodes CDR1 MNHEY and CDR2 SMNVEV (reference sequence). The CDR3 extends over 17 amino acids. Trimming removed 3 bases from V and 0 bases from J; junction bases left unmatched: 11. CDR3 amino acids: CASSFMSRQGTSYEQYF. CDR3 sequence (DNA): TGTGCCAGCAGTTTTATGTCCCGACAGGGTACCTCCTACGAGCAGTACTTC.

This chain uses TRBV28 with TRBJ2-7, with 7 bases fitting TRBD2. The CDR3 has 15 residues. The ends lost 3 bases at V and 3 bases at J; junction bases unmatched: 8. Germline values: CDR1 MDHEN, CDR2 SYDVKM. The CDR3 DNA follows: TGTGCCAGCAGTTTTCGTGACGGGGAGGGCTACGAGCAGTACTTC. It translates to CASSFRDGEGYEQYF.

V usage is TRBV19 and J usage is TRBJ1-1, with D maybe TRBD1 (5 bases). This CDR3 spans 13 amino acids. Trimming shortened V by 4 bases and J by 8 bases, and 14 bases separated the two germline ends. From germline, CDR1 is LNHDA and CDR2 SQIVND (reference sequence). CDR3 protein: CASSTRQPPEAFF. The CDR3 DNA is TGTGCCAGTAGTACGCGACAGCCCCCCGAAGCTTTCTTT.

This chain joins TRBV4-1 and TRBJ2-7; D is perhaps TRBD1 (5 bases). The CDR3 contains 16 residues. V was clipped by 0 bases and J by 0 bases, with 12 bases between them. Germline V CDR1 and CDR2: MGHRA, YSYEKL. DNA of the CDR3: TGCGCCAGCAGCCAAGATCAGGGTGAGGCCTCCTACGAGCAGTACTTC. This sequence encodes CASSQDQGEASYEQYF.

The CDR3 DNA reads as TGTGCCAGCAGCCCAGTTGCGGCGGGGGGGCCGCTCGGGGAGCAGTACTTC. Amino acid sequence: CASSPVAAGGPLGEQYF. The V and J genes are TRBV7-9 and TRBJ2-7, with 9 bases that match TRBD2. Germline V lookup: CDR1 SEHNR, CDR2 FQNEAQ (reference sequence). Trimming at V came to 5 bases and at J to 7 bases, leaving 18 bases not matched to a gene. The CDR3 is 17 residues long.

The rearrangement uses TRBV9 and TRBJ2-7; the D call may be TRBD1 or TRBD2 (5 bases each). The CDR3 length is 13 residues. Per the germline V gene, CDR1 is SGDLS and CDR2 is YYNGEE. The V end lost 3 bases, the J end lost 0 bases, and 7 bases lay between the germline ends. The CDR3 here is CASSAGLSYEQYF. The CDR3 DNA follows: TGTGCCAGCAGCGCGGGGCTCTCCTACGAGCAGTACTTC.

This clone occurred a few times. V is TRBV10-2 and J is TRBJ2-3; 7 bases fit TRBD2. The V and J ends lost 5 bases and 1 base, in that order; junction bases with no gene match: 3. Germline CDR1 reads WSHSY; CDR2 reads SAAADI. The CDR3 sequence is 14 residues long. The CDR3 reads CASSTSVGTDTQYF. DNA of the CDR3: TGCGCCAGCAGTACTAGCGTCGGCACAGATACGCAGTATTTT.

There are a few counts of this clone. V is TRBV5-5 and J is TRBJ1-1; TRBD1 agrees at 7 bases. V shed 2 bases, J shed 9 bases, and the junction held 7 bases outside the gene matches. CDR1 is SGHKS, CDR2 YYEKEE, per germline (reference sequence). This CDR3 has 13 residues. CDR3: CASSLEKDRKAFF. The CDR3 DNA reads as TGTGCCAGCAGCTTAGAAAAGGACAGGAAAGCTTTCTTT. The entire variable domain, with the rest obtained from reference TRBV5-5 and TRBJ1-1, is as follows: DAGVTQSPTHLIKTRGQQVTLRCSPISGHKSVSWYQQVLGQGPQFIFQYYEKEERGRGNFPDRFSARQFPNYSSELNVNALLLGDSALYLCASSLEKDRKAFFGQGTRLTVV.

The rearrangement uses TRBV5-1 and TRBJ1-1; D is possibly TRBD1 (5 bases). Trimming took 2 bases from V and 7 from J, leaving 9 bases between them. Germline V lookup: CDR1 SGHRS, CDR2 YFSETQ. The CDR3 totals 12 residues. CDR3 protein: CASSFQGVEAFF. CDR3 DNA sequence: TGCGCCAGCAGCTTCCAGGGAGTTGAAGCTTTCTTT.

The V and J genes are TRBV7-6 and TRBJ2-4; weak D call: TRBD2 (6 bases). There are 14 residues in the CDR3. Trimming left V 1 base short and J 9 bases short, with 13 bases between. Germline CDR1 and CDR2: SGHVS and FNYEAQ. CDR3: CASSLGAGLGIQYF. The DNA of the CDR3 is TGTGCCAGCAGCTTAGGGGCGGGGCTAGGCATTCAGTACTTC. Supplemented by reference TRBV7-6 and TRBJ2-4, the full variable domain reads GAGVSQSPRYKVTKRGQDVALRCDPISGHVSLYWYRQALGQGPEFLTYFNYEAQQDKSGLPNDRFSAERPEGSISTLTIQRTEQRDSAMYRCASSLGAGLGIQYFGAGTRLSVL.

The V and J genes are TRBV9 and TRBJ2-3, with 10 bases identical to TRBD1. The V and J ends lost 0 bases and 3 bases, in that order; junction bases with no gene match: 1. This CDR3 contains 15 residues. CDR1 and CDR2 from the germline V gene are SGDLS and YYNGEE. The CDR3 region has the DNA TGTGCCAGCAGCGTAGGACAGGGGGCGACAGATACGCAGTATTTT. Translated, it gives CASSVGQGATDTQYF.

The V gene is TRBV15, the J gene TRBJ1-2; D remains ambiguous. The CDR3 extends over 14 amino acids. Germline V CDR1 and CDR2: LNHNV, YYDKDF (reference sequence). Trimming took off 2 bases at V and 2 bases at J, with 9 bases between the two ends. CDR3 DNA sequence: TGTGCCACCAGCAGACCGGCAGTGAACTATGGCTACACCTTC. As protein: CATSRPAVNYGYTF.

This clone was found a few times. The V gene is TRBV4-3, the J gene TRBJ2-7; D is perhaps TRBD2 (5 bases). Germline V gene data show CDR1 as LGHNA and CDR2 as YSLEER. CDR3 size: 14 residues. V gave up 1 base and J gave up 2 bases, with 9 bases separating them. The DNA of the CDR3 is TGCGCCAGCAGCCAAGTCGACGGGGCCTACGAGCAGTACTTC. Amino acids: CASSQVDGAYEQYF.

Note on this clone: One end of the junction is discordant with germline, which a read error may explain. This sequence joins TRBV4-3 and TRBJ2-7, with a tentative D call TRBD2 (5 bases). From germline, CDR1 is LGHNA and CDR2 YSLEER. CDR3 size: 16 residues. The DNA of the CDR3 is TGCGCCAGCAACCAAGATCGGACTTCCTACGTCTACGAGCAGTACTTC. Its protein product is CASNQDRTSYVYEQYF.

V and J are TRBV27 and TRBJ2-7; tentatively, D is TRBD1 (6 bases). The CDR3 is 14 amino acids. Germline assignment: CDR1 MNHEY and CDR2 SMNVEV (reference sequence). Between the trimmed V and J ends, which lost 5 bases and 2 bases, there was a span of 13 bases. CDR3 residues: CASSTSGQPYEQYF. CDR3 in DNA: TGTGCCAGCAGTACCTCGGGACAACCCTACGAGCAGTACTTC.

V is TRBV7-1 and J is TRBJ2-5; TRBD2 agrees at 12 bases. TRBV7-1 is an ORF, with its function uncertain. J was trimmed by 1 base and V by 4 bases; bases with no gene match: 1. The CDR3 totals 15 residues. Here the CDR3 reads CASSLLAGGQETQYF. The CDR3 DNA reads TGTGCCAGCAGCTTACTAGCGGGGGGCCAAGAGACCCAGTACTTC.

The J gene is TRBJ2-1, the V gene TRBV7-9, with 10 bases that match TRBD1. This CDR3 has 15 amino acids. CDR1 is SEHNR, CDR2 FQNEAQ, per germline (reference sequence). Germline trimming cut 5 bases from V and 10 bases from J; bases unmatched to any gene: 11. The CDR3 sequence: CASSDKEGQGIEQFF. The CDR3 DNA sequence: TGTGCCAGCAGCGATAAAGAGGGACAGGGGATAGAGCAGTTCTTC.

The chain uses TRBV2 and TRBJ2-7, with a tentative D call TRBD2 (5 bases). V lost 3 bases to trimming and J lost 2 bases, with 17 bases between them. Germline assignment: CDR1 SNHLY and CDR2 FYNNEI. The CDR3 sequence is 16 residues long. CDR3 residues: CASSDLPRGTTYEQYF. The CDR3 nucleotides are TGTGCCAGCAGTGACCTCCCCCGGGGAACCACCTACGAGCAGTACTTC.

The J gene is TRBJ2-7, the V gene TRBV4-2; TRBD2 matches at 8 bases. Trimming at V came to 0 bases and at J to 4 bases, leaving 11 bases not matched to a gene. In germline, CDR1 is LGHNA, CDR2 YNFKEQ. CDR3 length: 17 residues. The CDR3, as DNA: TGTGCCAGCAGCCAAGAAGCCCAGGGCGGGGGGTCGTACGAGCAGTACTTC. Translation gives CASSQEAQGGGSYEQYF.

This rearrangement joins TRBV4-1 to TRBJ2-7, with D perhaps matching TRBD1 (5 bases). Trimming took 0 bases from V and 2 from J, leaving 11 bases between them. CDR1 is MGHRA and CDR2 is YSYEKL in the germline V gene. The CDR3 runs 15 residues. The CDR3 is CASSQEGQLTYEQYF. CDR3 DNA sequence: TGCGCCAGCAGCCAAGAGGGGCAGCTCACCTACGAGCAGTACTTC.